This T cell receptor (beta chain) was retrieved from a study of tumor-infiltrating lymphocytes in primary liver carcinoma. Regarding the study as a whole: Pairs of tumor regions overlapped more than tumor-adjacent and tumor-blood pairs did.

Production of TCR beta cDNA used about 500 ng total RNA together with a constant-region primer. It was through three nested multiplex PCR rounds of slightly modified ARM-PCR that TCR beta libraries arose. Researchers ran the first two PCR rounds for roughly 10 cycles each with TRBV1-TRBV30 forward primers and a C-beta reverse primer. TCRdb used MiXCR to reprocess the multiplex PCR reads, holding one entry per CDR3 protein. The table lists just under 95,000 distinct CDR3 sequences, less than 75% of them singletons. Joint extraction of RNA and DNA used about 17-32 mg of bulk tissue that was unsorted. Per the germline V gene, CDR1 is SGHKS and CDR2 is YYEKEE (reference sequence). The CDR3 has 13 residues. About this clonotype itself: The antigen is undetermined. The junction shows a germline mismatch at one end, possibly a read error.

The V and J genes are TRBV5-5 and TRBJ2-7, with D possibly matching TRBD2 (5 bases). Sequenced input: tumor-adjacent normal liver tissue. The source of this sequence is a middle-aged man with primary liver carcinoma and hepatitis B virus infection. The CDR3 loop is CVSSSRTSGEQYF. The CDR3 nucleotides read TGTGTCAGCAGCAGCCGCACCTCCGGGGAGCAGTATTTC.